A selection of T cell receptor beta chains follows, all from one sample in a study of cytomegalovirus exposure and HLA in healthy donors. Clones were sequenced by immunoSEQ multiplex PCR, and TCRdb holds only the in-frame ones, with some missing. Of about 140,000 clones in the sample, 65% to 80% were seen once. The sample consisted of PBMCs. The receptors come from a woman in her twenties or thirties in good health and CMV-seronegative. The conserved cysteine and the conserved F or W are not part of the CDR3 here. Size is omitted from some rows. Given values are once, few, many or a class for expanded clones.

V gene: TRBV10-3; J gene: TRBJ2-5; clone size: -; CDR3 protein: AISSTGGFTGQETQY
V gene: TRBV11-2; J gene: TRBJ2-7; clone size: -; CDR3 protein: ASSLDRAYEQY
V gene: TRBV28; J gene: TRBJ2-3; clone size: -; CDR3 protein: ASEIGTDFTDTQY
V gene: TRBV9; J gene: TRBJ2-2; clone size: -; CDR3 protein: ASNGGNTGELF
V gene: TRBV7-9; J gene: TRBJ1-1; clone size: -; CDR3 protein: ASSYDLNTEAF
V gene: TRBV28; J gene: TRBJ2-5; clone size: -; CDR3 protein: ASRTSGSGETQY
V gene: TRBV5-1; J gene: TRBJ2-7; clone size: -; CDR3 protein: ASSSEGAGGDEQY
V gene: TRBV27; J gene: TRBJ1-4; clone size: -; CDR3 protein: ASSSNEKLF
V gene: TRBV9; J gene: TRBJ1-1; clone size: few; CDR3 protein: ASSPEGGWGNTEAF
V gene: TRBV19; J gene: TRBJ1-1; clone size: -; CDR3 protein: ASSTQATNTEAF
V gene: TRBV4-1; J gene: TRBJ2-2; clone size: -; CDR3 protein: ASSQAQGGAGELF
V gene: TRBV5-4; J gene: TRBJ1-2; clone size: -; CDR3 protein: ASSPYTGGSDGYT
V gene: TRBV7-9; J gene: TRBJ1-5; clone size: -; CDR3 protein: ASSLQDSNQPQH
V gene: TRBV7-2; J gene: TRBJ2-5; clone size: -; CDR3 protein: ASSEPGRETQY
V gene: TRBV2; J gene: TRBJ2-5; clone size: once; CDR3 protein: ANQKRTSLETQY
V gene: TRBV28; J gene: TRBJ1-4; clone size: -; CDR3 protein: ASHKSGEKLF
V gene: TRBV6-5; J gene: TRBJ2-3; clone size: -; CDR3 protein: ASSYSIYGDTQY
V gene: TRBV6-6; J gene: TRBJ2-4; clone size: -; CDR3 protein: ASSPQGNIQY
V gene: TRBV29-1; J gene: TRBJ1-1; clone size: -; CDR3 protein: SAEGLGSTEAF
V gene: TRBV11-2; J gene: TRBJ2-7; clone size: few; CDR3 protein: ASSLGAGRSSYEQY
V gene: TRBV29-1; J gene: TRBJ2-7; clone size: -; CDR3 protein: SVEGVGVYEQY
V gene: TRBV6-5; J gene: TRBJ1-6; clone size: few; CDR3 protein: AAKGQGAGNSPLH
V gene: TRBV4-1; J gene: TRBJ1-6; clone size: -; CDR3 protein: ASSQEGSGQGSPLH
V gene: TRBV29-1; J gene: TRBJ2-5; clone size: -; CDR3 protein: SVRDRGLETQY
V gene: TRBV5-4; J gene: TRBJ2-2; clone size: -; CDR3 protein: ASSLGGPDTGELF
V gene: TRBV10-3; J gene: TRBJ1-1; clone size: -; CDR3 protein: AISKGQGALEAF
V gene: TRBV6-5; J gene: TRBJ2-3; clone size: -; CDR3 protein: ASRPGTMVPDTQY
V gene: TRBV30; J gene: TRBJ2-3; clone size: -; CDR3 protein: AWSLTDTQY